A selection of T cell receptor beta chains follows, all from one sample in a study of T cell repertoires in cytomegalovirus infection. For these receptors, no antigen is known. TCRdb ran MiXCR on the reads and lists one entry per CDR3 protein. The table has around 120,000 distinct CDR3 sequences, roughly two fifths seen once; the top ten hold about three quarters. The specimen was CD8+ T cells from cultured PBMCs, collected from culture after CMV antigen stimulation. Receptors originate from a human donor in good health (CMV status not recorded). Some clones in this sample may be carry-over from other donors' samples. Both conserved end residues are part of each CDR3.

TRBV9	CASSPGGQGYNSPLHF
TRBV6-4	CASSELPGQGAREQFF
TRBV4-1	CASSRVDLLGPNEKLFF
TRBV7-6	CASSSVTGQGKAGYTF
TRBV6-6	CASSPPPATPPDYEQYF
TRBV28	CASSLSRGAIYNEQFF
TRBV5-4	CASSSWTENIQYF
TRBV5-8	CASSFQGGRNEQFF
TRBV2	CASSVIHTDTQYF
TRBV7-9	CASIRPGHPYNEQFF
TRBV27	CASSSGTGIGSPLHF
TRBV6-5	CASRTVRDRVLGYTF
TRBV4-1	CASKPNWGTKEETQYF
TRBV25-1	CASGQGADEQFF
TRBV19	CASIGPTGSGYGYTF
TRBV28	CASSFPRGLRETQYF
TRBV20-1	CSALGRGHAYEQYF
TRBV19	CASSHGQFYTEAFF
TRBV9	CASSVGGFRGNTIYF
TRBV11-2	CVSSYTAGNTGELFF
TRBV28	CASRPWTTNYGYTF